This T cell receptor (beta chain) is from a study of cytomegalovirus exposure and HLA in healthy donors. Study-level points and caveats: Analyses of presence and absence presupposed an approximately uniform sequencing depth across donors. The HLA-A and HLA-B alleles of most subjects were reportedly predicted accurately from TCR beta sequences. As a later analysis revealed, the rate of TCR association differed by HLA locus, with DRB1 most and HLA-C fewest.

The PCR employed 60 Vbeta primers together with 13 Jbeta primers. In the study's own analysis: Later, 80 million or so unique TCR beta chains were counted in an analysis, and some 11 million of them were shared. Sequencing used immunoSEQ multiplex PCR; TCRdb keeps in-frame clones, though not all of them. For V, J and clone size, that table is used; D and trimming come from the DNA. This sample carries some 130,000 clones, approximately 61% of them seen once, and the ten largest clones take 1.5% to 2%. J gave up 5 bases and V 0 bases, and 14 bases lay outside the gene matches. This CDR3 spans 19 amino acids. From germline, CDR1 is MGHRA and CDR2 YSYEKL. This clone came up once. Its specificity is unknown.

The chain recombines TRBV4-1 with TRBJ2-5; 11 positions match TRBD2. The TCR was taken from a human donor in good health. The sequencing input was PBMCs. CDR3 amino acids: CASSQEGIRASGRMETQYF. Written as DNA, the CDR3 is TGCGCCAGCAGCCAAGAGGGCATCCGAGCTAGCGGGAGGATGGAGACCCAGTACTTC.